The TCR beta chain described here comes from a study of blood T cell repertoires in COVID-19. Study in general: From T cells, B-cell-depleted T cells, or PBMCs came the material, which was cDNA or gDNA.

Assay used: immunoSEQ multiplex PCR; TCRdb lists only in-frame clones, some missing. Of a few hundred thousand clones in the sample, around 90% are singletons; the top ten hold 0.95% to 1.5%. The CDR3 runs to 14 residues. V gave up 3 bases and J gave up 6 bases, with 12 bases separating them. Germline lookup yields CDR1 SGDLS and CDR2 YYNGEE. This chain links TRBV9 with TRBJ2-2; D might be TRBD1 (6 bases). The sample was peripheral blood. The TCR sequence derives from a man aged 35 to 55 with acute or convalescent COVID-19. The CDR3: CASSGRTGPGELFF. CDR3 DNA: TGTGCCAGCAGCGGGCGAACAGGGCCCGGGGAGCTGTTTTTT.